This TCR beta chain was obtained from a study of blood T cell repertoires in COVID-19. Study summary: From the United States, Italy and Spain came samples of acute and convalescent COVID-19. PBMCs, B-cell-depleted T cells, or T cells provided the cDNA or gDNA that made up the material.

Original analysis: From reference gene primer amplification, estimates of nucleated cell counts were derived. Using immunoSEQ multiplex PCR, the repertoire was profiled, and TCRdb retains in-frame clones only, with some absent. The DNA was the basis for D and trimming; V, J and clone size are from that table. The table has a few hundred thousand clones, roughly 85% seen once. The CDR3 contains 15 residues. V was pared by 5 bases and J by 5 bases, with 7 bases of the junction left unmatched. Germline CDR1 is SGHKS and CDR2 is YYEKEE (reference sequence). This chain links TRBV5-5 with TRBJ1-1; the match to TRBD1 covers 12 bases. The receptor was derived from a man aged 45-65 years with active or convalescent COVID-19. Specimen: peripheral blood. The CDR3 bases are TGTGCCAGCAGTTTGCGGGGACAGGGGGCGACTGAAGCTTTCTTT. The encoded protein is CASSLRGQGATEAFF.